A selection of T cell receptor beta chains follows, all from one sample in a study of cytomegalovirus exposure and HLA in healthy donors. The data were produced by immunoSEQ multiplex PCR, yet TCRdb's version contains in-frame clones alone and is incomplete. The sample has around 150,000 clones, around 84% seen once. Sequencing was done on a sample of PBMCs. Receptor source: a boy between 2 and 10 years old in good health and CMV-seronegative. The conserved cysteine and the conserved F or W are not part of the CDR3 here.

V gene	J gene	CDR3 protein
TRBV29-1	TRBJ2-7	SARLAGIYEQY
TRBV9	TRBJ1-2	ASSPYRTGTNYGYT
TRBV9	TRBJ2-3	ASSVARGQSTDTQY
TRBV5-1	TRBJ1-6	ASSLIYPPGVRSPLH
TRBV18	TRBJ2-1	ASQPKRVAGSSYNEQF
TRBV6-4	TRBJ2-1	ASNETSGGNNEQF
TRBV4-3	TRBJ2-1	ASSLIQGPPYNEQF
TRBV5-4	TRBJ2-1	ATSSGGRARENEQF
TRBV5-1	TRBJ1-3	ASSRGTGNTIY
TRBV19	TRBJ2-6	ASRSRDRGTGANVLT
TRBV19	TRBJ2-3	ASRLWAGVLDTQY
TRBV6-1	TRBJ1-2	ASSEDRGLNYGYT
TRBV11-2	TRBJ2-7	ASSWGGTYEQY
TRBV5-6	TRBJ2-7	ASSLDTYYEQY
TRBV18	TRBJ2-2	ASSPRPNTGELF
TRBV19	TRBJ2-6	ASSPFARGGSGANVLT
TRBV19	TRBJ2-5	ASSPWTGGAETQY
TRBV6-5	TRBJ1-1	ASSFIRNTEAF
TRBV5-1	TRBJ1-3	ASSQGAGNTIY
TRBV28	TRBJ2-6	ASSPPGLYSGANVLT
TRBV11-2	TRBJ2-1	ASSSDSSYNEQF
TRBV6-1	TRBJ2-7	ASSQTRVYEQY
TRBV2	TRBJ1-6	ASRTDGNNSPLH
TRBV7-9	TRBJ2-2	ASSFSTKLNTGELF
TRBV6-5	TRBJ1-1	ASSERPWSTEAF
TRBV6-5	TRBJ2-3	ASSQLKADTQY
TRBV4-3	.	ASSPGGSYEQY
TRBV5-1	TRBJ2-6	ASSLAVSGANVLT
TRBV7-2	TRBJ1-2	ASSLVPGMRANYGYT
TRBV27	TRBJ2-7	ASSFAGRGHGRYEQY
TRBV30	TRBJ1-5	AWSSNSNQPQH
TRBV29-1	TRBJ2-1	SVESVAGERNEQF
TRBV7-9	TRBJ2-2	SSTQPDREDTGELF
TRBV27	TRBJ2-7	ASSFFRVSEQY
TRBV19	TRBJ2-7	ASSIGPLQGHYEQY
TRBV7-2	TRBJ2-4	ASSLAGVLAKNIQY